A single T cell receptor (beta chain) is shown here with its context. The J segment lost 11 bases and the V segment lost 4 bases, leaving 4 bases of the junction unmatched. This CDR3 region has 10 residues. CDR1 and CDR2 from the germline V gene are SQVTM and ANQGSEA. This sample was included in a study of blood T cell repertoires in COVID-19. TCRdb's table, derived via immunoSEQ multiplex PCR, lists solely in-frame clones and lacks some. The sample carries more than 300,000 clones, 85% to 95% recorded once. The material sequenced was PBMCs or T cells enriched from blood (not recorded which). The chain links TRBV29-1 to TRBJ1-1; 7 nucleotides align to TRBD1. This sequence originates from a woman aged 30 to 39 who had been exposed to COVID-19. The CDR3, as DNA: TGCAGCGTTGGGTCCAGGGGGGCTTTCTTT. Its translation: CSVGSRGAFF.